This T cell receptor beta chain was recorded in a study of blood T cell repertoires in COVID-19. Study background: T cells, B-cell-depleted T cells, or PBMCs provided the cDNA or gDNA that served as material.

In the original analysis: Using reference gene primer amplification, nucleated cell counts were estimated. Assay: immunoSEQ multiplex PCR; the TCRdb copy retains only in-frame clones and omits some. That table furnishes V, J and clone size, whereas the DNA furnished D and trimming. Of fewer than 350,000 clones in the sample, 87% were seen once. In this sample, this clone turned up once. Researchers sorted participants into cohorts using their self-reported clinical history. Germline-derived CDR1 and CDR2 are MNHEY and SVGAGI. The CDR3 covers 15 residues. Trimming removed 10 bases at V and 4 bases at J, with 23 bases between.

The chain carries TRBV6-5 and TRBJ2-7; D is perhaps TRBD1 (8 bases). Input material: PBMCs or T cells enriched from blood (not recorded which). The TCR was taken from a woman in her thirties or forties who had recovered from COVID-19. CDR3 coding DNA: TGTGCCACAGGGGGCGGGAGCCCTAAGAATTACGAGCAGTACTTC. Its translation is CATGGGSPKNYEQYF.